This TCR beta chain was sequenced for a study of OX40 agonist ivuxolimab in advanced cancers. Looking at the study overall: Ivuxolimab doses were 0.01, 0.1, 0.3, 1.5, 3 or 10 mg/kg every 2 weeks. Study conclusions and caveats: Normalized expansion of T-cell clones was also low for some nonresponders. At doses 0.1 to 3.0 mg/kg, CD4+ and CD8+ clones expanded. Compared with CD4+, CD8+ T cells on average had more expanded clones.

The ends were cut back, 8 bases at V and 5 bases at J, with 15 bases in the middle. Germline values: CDR1 ENHRY, CDR2 SYGVKD. The CDR3 is 13 amino acids. Some clones are missing from TCRdb's copy, which holds only in-frame ones; the method was immunoSEQ multiplex PCR. The sample lists tens of thousands of clones; around 93% were seen once. As for this clone: Its antigen is currently unknown.

The chain carries TRBV10-3 and TRBJ2-5; D call uncertain. This sequence originates from an adult with an advanced solid tumor such as melanoma, head and neck, liver or kidney cancer. The material sequenced was CD4+ or CD8+ T cells sorted from blood, taken in a trial of the OX40 agonist ivuxolimab. DNA of the CDR3: TGTGCCATCTCGAGGTCTGATGAGGAGACCCAGTACTTC. Amino acid sequence: CAISRSDEETQYF.